This T cell receptor beta chain comes out of a study of T cells in Graves' hyperthyroidism and ophthalmopathy. For the diagnoses, clinical symptoms, serum thyroxine and TRAb, thyroid ultrasound and orbital computed tomography were used. V was pared by 4 bases and J by 2 bases, with 5 bases between. The CDR3 spans 12 residues. Germline V gene lookup returns CDR1 MNHNS and CDR2 SASEGT. RNA transcripts provided the source from which TCR beta CDR3 regions were amplified. The HTBI primer set served for first-round RT-PCR of the TCR CDR3. TCRdb processed the multiplex PCR reads anew with MiXCR; each CDR3 protein has one entry. The data show around 580,000 distinct CDR3 sequences, 16% seen once.

The rearrangement joins TRBV6-1 to TRBJ1-1; D remains ambiguous. This TCR came from a woman between 18 and 30 years old with Graves' hyperthyroidism. Sequenced sample: blood. CDR3 in DNA: TGTGCCAGCAGTGTAAGCAACACTGAAGCTTTCTTT. Its translation is CASSVSNTEAFF.